This TCR beta chain derives from a study of blood T cell repertoires in COVID-19. Profiling relied on immunoSEQ multiplex PCR, and the TCRdb table lists in-frame clones only, not all of them. The table records fewer than 200,000 clones, 79% of them present only once. Looked up from germline, CDR1 is SGHRS and CDR2 is YFSETQ. V was clipped by 1 base and J by 3 bases; unmatched bases: 7. The CDR3 spans 16 residues. Participants, roughly 18 to 89 years old, spanned fewer than 30 US areas. The sequenced material came from PBMCs or T cells enriched from blood (not recorded which). This receptor was obtained from a woman in her seventies in a cohort exposed to, infected with or recovered from COVID-19 (not recorded which). The gene calls are TRBV5-1 and TRBJ2-5; 9 nucleotides line up with TRBD1. CDR3 in amino acids: CASSLIPRQGEETQYF. CDR3 sequence (DNA): TGCGCCAGCAGCTTGATCCCGAGACAGGGGGAAGAGACCCAGTACTTC.